The clone carrying this TCR beta chain was counted once. The target antigen is unknown. The CDR3 sequence is 13 residues long. The germline CDR1 and CDR2 sequences are GTSNPN and SVGIG (reference sequence). The germline V and J ends were trimmed by 3 bases and 0 bases, with 6 bases remaining between them. Among the donors, all were healthy bone marrow donors. The sample comes from a study of cytomegalovirus exposure and HLA in healthy donors. Study-level points and caveats: Several V segments, TRBV6-2 and TRBV6-3 among them, could not be told apart and were dropped. Later analysis suggested links between common viral pathogens and several top significant clusters. Accurate prediction of HLA-A and HLA-B alleles (for most subjects) was reportedly achieved from TCR beta sequences.

The PCR had 60 Vbeta and 13 Jbeta primers. Method: immunoSEQ multiplex PCR; TCRdb's copy keeps in-frame clones and lacks some. The sample contains about 35,000 clones, 80% of which appear only once. The receptor was isolated from a male donor in good health and CMV-seronegative. The sequenced sample was PBMCs. The J gene is TRBJ1-5, the V gene TRBV30; D not resolved. The DNA for the CDR3 is TGTGCCTGGAGCGGGGATAGCAATCAGCCCCAGCATTTT. Protein sequence: CAWSGDSNQPQHF.